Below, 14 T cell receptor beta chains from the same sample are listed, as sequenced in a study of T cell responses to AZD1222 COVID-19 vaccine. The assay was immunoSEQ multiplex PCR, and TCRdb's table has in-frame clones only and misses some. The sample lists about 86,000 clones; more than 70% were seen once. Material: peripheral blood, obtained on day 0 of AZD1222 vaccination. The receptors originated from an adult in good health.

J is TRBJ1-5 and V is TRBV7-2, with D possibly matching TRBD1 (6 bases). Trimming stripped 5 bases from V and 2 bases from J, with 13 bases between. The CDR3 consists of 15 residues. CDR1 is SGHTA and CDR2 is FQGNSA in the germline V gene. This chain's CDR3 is CASSQGQIRNQPQHF. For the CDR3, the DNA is TGTGCCAGCAGCCAAGGACAGATACGCAATCAGCCCCAGCATTTT.

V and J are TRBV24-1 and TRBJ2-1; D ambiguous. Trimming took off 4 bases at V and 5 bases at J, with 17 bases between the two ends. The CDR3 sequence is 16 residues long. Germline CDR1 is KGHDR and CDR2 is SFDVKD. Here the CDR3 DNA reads TGTGCCACCAGTGACCCCAGGACCCCTAAGGACAATGAGCAGTTCTTC. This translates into CATSDPRTPKDNEQFF.

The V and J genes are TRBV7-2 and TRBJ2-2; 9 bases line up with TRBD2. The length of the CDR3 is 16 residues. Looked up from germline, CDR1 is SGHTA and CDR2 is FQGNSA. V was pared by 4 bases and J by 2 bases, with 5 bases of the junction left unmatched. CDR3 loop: CASSYSGRANTGELFF. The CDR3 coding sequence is TGTGCCAGCAGCTATAGCGGGAGAGCAAACACCGGGGAGCTGTTTTTT.

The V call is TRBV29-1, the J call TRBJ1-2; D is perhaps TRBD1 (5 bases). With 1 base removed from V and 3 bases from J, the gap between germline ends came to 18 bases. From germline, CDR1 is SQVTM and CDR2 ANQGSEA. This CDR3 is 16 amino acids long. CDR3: CSVEGGRDGGDYGYTF. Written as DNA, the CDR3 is TGCAGCGTTGAAGGTGGCAGAGACGGAGGGGACTATGGCTACACCTTC.

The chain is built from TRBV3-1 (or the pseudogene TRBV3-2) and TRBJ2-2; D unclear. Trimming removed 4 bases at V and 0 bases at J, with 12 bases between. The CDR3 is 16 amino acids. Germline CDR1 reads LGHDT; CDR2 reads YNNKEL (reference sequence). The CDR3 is CASSPTHSTNTGELFF. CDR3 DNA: TGTGCCAGCAGCCCCACCCACTCGACGAACACCGGGGAGCTGTTTTTT.

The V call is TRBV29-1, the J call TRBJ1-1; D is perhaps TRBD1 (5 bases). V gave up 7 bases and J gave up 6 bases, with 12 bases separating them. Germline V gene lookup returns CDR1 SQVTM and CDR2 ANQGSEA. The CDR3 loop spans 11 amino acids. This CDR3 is CSAPGTPEAFF. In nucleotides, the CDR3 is TGCAGCGCTCCGGGGACGCCTGAAGCTTTCTTT.

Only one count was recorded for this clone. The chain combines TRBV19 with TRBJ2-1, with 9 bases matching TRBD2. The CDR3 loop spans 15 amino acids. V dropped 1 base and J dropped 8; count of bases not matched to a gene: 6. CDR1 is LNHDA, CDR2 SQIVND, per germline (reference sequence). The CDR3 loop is CASSIGREGPDEQFF. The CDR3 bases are TGTGCCAGTAGTATAGGGCGGGAGGGCCCCGATGAGCAGTTCTTC.

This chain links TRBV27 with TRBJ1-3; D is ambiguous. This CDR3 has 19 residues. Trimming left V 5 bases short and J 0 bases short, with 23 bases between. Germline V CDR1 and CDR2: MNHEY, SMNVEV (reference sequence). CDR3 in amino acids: CASSPLGRSSHSSGNTIYF. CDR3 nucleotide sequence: TGTGCCAGCAGTCCCCTTGGACGGAGCAGCCATTCCTCTGGAAACACCATATATTTT.

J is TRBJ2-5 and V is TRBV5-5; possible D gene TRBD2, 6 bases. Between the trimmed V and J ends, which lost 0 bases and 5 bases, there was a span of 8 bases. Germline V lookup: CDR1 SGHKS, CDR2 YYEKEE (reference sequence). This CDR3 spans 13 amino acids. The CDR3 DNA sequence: TGTGCCAGCAGCTTGGAGGGGAGGGAGACCCAGTACTTC. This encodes CASSLEGRETQYF.

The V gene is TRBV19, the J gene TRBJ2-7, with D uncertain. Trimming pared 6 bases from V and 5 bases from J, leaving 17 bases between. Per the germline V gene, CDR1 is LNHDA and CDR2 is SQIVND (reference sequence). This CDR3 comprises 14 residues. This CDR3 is CASSLGQAQDEQYF. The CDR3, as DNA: TGTGCCAGTAGCCTAGGGCAGGCCCAGGACGAGCAGTACTTC.

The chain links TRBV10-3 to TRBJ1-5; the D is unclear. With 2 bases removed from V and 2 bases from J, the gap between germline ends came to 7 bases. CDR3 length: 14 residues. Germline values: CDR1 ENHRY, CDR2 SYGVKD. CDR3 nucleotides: TGTGCCATCAGTGAGAGGGATGGCAATCAGCCCCAGCATTTT. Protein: CAISERDGNQPQHF.

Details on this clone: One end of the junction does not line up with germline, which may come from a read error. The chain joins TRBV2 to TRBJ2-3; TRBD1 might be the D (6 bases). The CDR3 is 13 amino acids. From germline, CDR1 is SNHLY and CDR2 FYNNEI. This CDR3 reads CASREDRTDTQYF. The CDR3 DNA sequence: TGTGCCAGCAGAGAAGACAGGACAGATACGCAGTATTTT.

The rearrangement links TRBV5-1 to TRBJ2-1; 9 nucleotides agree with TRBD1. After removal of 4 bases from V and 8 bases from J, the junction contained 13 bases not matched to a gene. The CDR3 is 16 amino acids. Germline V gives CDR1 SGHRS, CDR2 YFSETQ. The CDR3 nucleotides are TGCGCCAGCAGCCCAGGACAGGGGAATAGGTACGATGAGCAGTTCTTC. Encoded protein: CASSPGQGNRYDEQFF.

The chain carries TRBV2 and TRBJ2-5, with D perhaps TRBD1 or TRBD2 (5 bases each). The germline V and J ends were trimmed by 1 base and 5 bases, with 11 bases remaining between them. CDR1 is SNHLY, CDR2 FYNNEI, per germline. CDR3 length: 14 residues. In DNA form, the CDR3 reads TGTGCCAGCAGTGAAGGAGGGGTCGGCGAGACCCAGTACTTC. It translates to CASSEGGVGETQYF.